This T cell receptor (beta chain) appears in the sequencing data of a study of shared clonotypes between healthy human individuals. Turning to the study itself: The donors, two women and a few men, were aged 18 to 49. Study observations and caveats: Of the naive CD4 clonotypes, 4% to 5% were shared across a handful of donors.

Several immunoSEQ plates received, in even portions, the genomic DNA of each subset. The DNA input per sorted-subset replicate PCR was 200 ng, corresponding to 32,000 or so T cell genomes. Sequencing used immunoSEQ multiplex PCR; TCRdb keeps in-frame clones, though not all of them. The sample gives about 550,000 clones, around 95% of which show up once; over 0.09% is in the top ten. Naivety among CD8 cells was defined by CD45RO negativity and positive CCR7 selection, thereby excluding terminally differentiated effector memory CD45RA+ cells. Remarks on this clone: What it recognizes is unknown. The sample has other DNA sequences that encode this CDR3 too.

Specimen: naive CD8+ T cells sorted from blood. The TCR originated in a woman aged 25 to 39 in good health.

As DNA, the CDR3 is TGTGCCAGCAGTTTGACTGGAAGCACAGATACGCAGTATTTT. It is translated as CASSLTGSTDTQYF. V usage is TRBV28 and J usage is TRBJ2-3, with D unclear. CDR1 is MDHEN, CDR2 SYDVKM, per germline. The V gene lost 3 bases and the J gene lost 0 bases, with 7 bases spanning the gap. This CDR3 spans 14 amino acids. Supplemented by reference TRBV28 and TRBJ2-3, the full variable domain reads DVKVTQSSRYLVKRTGEKVFLECVQDMDHENMFWYRQDPGLGLRLIYFSYDVKMKEKGDIPEGYSVSREKKERFSLILESASTNQTSMYLCASSLTGSTDTQYFGPGTRLTVL.